These 9 T cell receptor beta chains came from one sample sequenced in a study of metastatic and nonmetastatic thyroid tumors. TCRdb called clones again from the PCR reads with MiXCR. The table records some 64,000 clones, about 4% of them present only once. Treatment of any kind had been given to no patient before thyroid surgery. Source material: blood. The receptor set was obtained from a female donor with papillary thyroid cancer or a benign thyroid nodule (not recorded which). Some clones in this sample may be carry-over from other donors' samples.

This clone was detected only a few times. A clone one base away is much larger, so this may be a read error. This chain links TRBV5-4 with TRBJ1-6, with D possibly being TRBD1 (6 bases). Germline V CDR1 and CDR2: SGHNT, YYREEE (reference sequence). This CDR3 spans 13 amino acids. Trimming left V 5 bases short and J 15 bases short, with 18 bases between. In DNA, the CDR3 is TGTGCCAGCAGTTTGACGTCCTGGGGACACCTCCACTTT. Translation gives CASSLTSWGHLHF.

The chain is built from TRBV6-1 and TRBJ2-7, with 8 bases that match TRBD2. V gave up 7 bases and J gave up 0 bases; unmatched junction bases: 8. Germline V gene sequence: CDR1 MNHNS, CDR2 SASEGT. CDR3 size: 15 residues. CDR3 bases: TGTGCCAGCATTCTGACTAGCGTATCCTCCTACGAGCAGTACTTC. This translates into CASILTSVSSYEQYF.

The sample holds many counts of this clone. The rearrangement joins TRBV5-1 to TRBJ1-1; D unclear. The germline V gene has CDR1 SGHRS and CDR2 YFSETQ. The CDR3 is 12 residues long. Trimming pared 4 bases from V and 11 bases from J, leaving 15 bases between. Written as DNA, the CDR3 is TGCGCCAGCAGCCCGGACGGCGGGAGTGCTTTCTTT. It codes for CASSPDGGSAFF.

This clone was recorded many times. V gene TRBV12-3 or TRBV12-4 combines with J gene TRBJ2-7; TRBD1 might be the D (6 bases). This CDR3 comprises 14 residues. Trimming left V 1 base short and J 4 bases short, with 11 bases between. CDR3 DNA: TGTGCCAGCAGTTTAGAGATAGGGGGTTACGAGCAGTACTTC. Translating gives CASSLEIGGYEQYF.

This clone was seen repeatedly, ten times or more. The chain recombines TRBV11-2 with TRBJ2-5, with D unresolved. The CDR3 contains 12 residues. V lost 5 bases and J lost 0, with 4 bases in between. CDR1 is SGHAT and CDR2 is FQNNGV in the germline V gene. CDR3 in DNA: TGTGCCAGCAGCACGTACCAAGAGACCCAGTACTTC. Translation gives CASSTYQETQYF.

This clone was detected ten times or more. The J gene is TRBJ2-2, the V gene TRBV30, with D uncertain. Germline-derived CDR1 and CDR2 are GTSNPN and SVGIG (reference sequence). Trimming shortened V by 1 base and J by 6 bases, and 15 bases separated the two germline ends. The CDR3 runs to 15 residues. As DNA, the CDR3 is TGTGCCTGGAGTGAGCCTGACTGGACCGCCGGGGAGCTGTTTTTT. Translation: CAWSEPDWTAGELFF.

The J gene is TRBJ2-7, the V gene TRBV6-2 or TRBV6-3; 9 bases match TRBD1. CDR3 length: 14 amino acids. Germline V gene sequence: CDR1 MNHEY, CDR2 SVGEGT. V lost 8 bases and J lost 1; bases outside the gene matches: 6. CDR3 in amino acids: CASRGQGNSYEQYF. The CDR3 DNA reads as TGTGCCAGCCGCGGACAGGGGAATTCCTACGAGCAGTACTTC.

This clone has at least ten counts. The chain is built from TRBV14 and TRBJ1-1; a possible D gene is TRBD1 (5 bases). CDR1 is SGHDN, CDR2 FVKESK, per germline. V was clipped by 4 bases and J by 5 bases, with 17 bases between them. The CDR3 is 15 amino acids. The CDR3 protein is CASSRGTASGTEAFF. The CDR3 DNA reads TGTGCCAGCAGCCGCGGGACGGCTTCGGGGACTGAAGCTTTCTTT.

This clone was detected many times. CDR3 DNA: TGTGCCAGCAGTTACTCGAGGGCTAGCCAAGAGACCCAGTACTTC. Translating it yields CASSYSRASQETQYF. V and J are TRBV6-5 and TRBJ2-5; D possibly corresponds to TRBD2 (5 bases). Looked up from germline, CDR1 is MNHEY and CDR2 is SVGAGI. The V and J ends lost 0 bases and 1 base respectively, with 9 bases between them. This CDR3 spans 15 amino acids.